These 8 T cell receptor beta chains came from one sample sequenced in a study of CD8 T cells in ankylosing spondylitis. Study conclusions and caveats: It appeared that ankylosing spondylitis blood was characterized by a TCR beta motif of roughly 8 highly homologous variants.

TCRdb ran MiXCR on the 5' RACE reads and lists one entry per CDR3 protein. Of roughly 670,000 distinct CDR3 sequences listed, under 20% were seen once; the top ten hold under 20%. Their antigens are not known. The sample consisted of blood, either unsorted or a sorted T cell fraction (not recorded which). All receptors come from a male donor with ankylosing spondylitis.

Only a few counts were recorded for this clonotype. The rearrangement uses TRBV3-1 and TRBJ2-7, with 7 bases that match TRBD1. The CDR3 is 14 amino acids. The V gene end was trimmed by 6 bases and the J gene end by 6 bases; junction bases not matched to a gene: 11. Germline values: CDR1 LGHDT, CDR2 YNNKEL (reference sequence). For the CDR3, the DNA is TGTGCCAGCAGACCCGCGACAGGGTTTGGCGAGCAGTACTTC. It is translated as CASRPATGFGEQYF.

This clonotype was recorded a few times. The chain combines TRBV29-1 with TRBJ1-2; 7 nucleotides match TRBD1. The CDR3 runs to 14 residues. CDR1 is SQVTM and CDR2 is ANQGSEA in the germline V gene. Germline trimming cut 4 bases from V and 5 bases from J; bases unmatched to any gene: 10. The CDR3 bases are TGCAGCGTTGGGGGAGGGGGCAGGCAGTATGGCTACACCTTC. Translation: CSVGGGGRQYGYTF.

This clonotype came up a few times. V usage is TRBV7-3 and J usage is TRBJ2-3; 11 bases match TRBD2. J was trimmed by 5 bases and V by 6 bases; bases with no gene match: 4. CDR1 and CDR2 from the germline V gene are SGHTA and FQGTGA. This CDR3 is 14 amino acids long. The CDR3 region is CASRIAGGGDTQYF. CDR3 bases: TGTGCCAGCAGGATAGCGGGGGGGGGAGATACGCAGTATTTT.

The chain combines TRBV7-9 with TRBJ1-5; D unclear. CDR3 length: 14 amino acids. V lost 5 bases and J 9 bases, leaving 17 bases between the germline ends. CDR1 is SEHNR, CDR2 FQNEAQ, per germline (reference sequence). Here the CDR3 reads CASSGSGSRGPQHF. Here the CDR3 DNA reads TGTGCCAGCAGCGGCTCGGGGTCTCGTGGGCCCCAGCATTTT.

The chain joins TRBV6-2 or TRBV6-3 to TRBJ2-7, with TRBD1 matching 8 bases. V was clipped by 2 bases and J by 4 bases; unmatched bases: 7. The CDR3 totals 15 residues. In germline, CDR1 is MNHEY, CDR2 SVGEGT. This chain's CDR3 is CASSYGWTGSYEQYF. CDR3 bases: TGTGCCAGCAGTTACGGTTGGACAGGGTCTTACGAGCAGTACTTC.

This rearrangement joins TRBV12-3 or TRBV12-4 to TRBJ2-2; 8 bases are a match to TRBD2. The CDR3 has 17 amino acids. The V segment lost 5 bases and the J segment 2 bases; nucleotides outside the gene matches: 10. This chain's CDR3 is CASSNFVGGGNTGELFF. The CDR3 nucleotides read TGTGCCAGCAGTAATTTTGTCGGGGGGGGAAACACCGGGGAGCTGTTTTTT.

This clonotype was counted only a few times. Here the CDR3 reads CSARDLSRSYEQYF. CDR3 coding DNA: TGCAGTGCTAGAGATCTTTCCAGGAGCTACGAGCAGTACTTC. This chain links TRBV20-1 with TRBJ2-7; D call uncertain. Germline assignment: CDR1 DFQATT and CDR2 SNEGSKA (reference sequence). V was trimmed by 0 bases and J by 3 bases, leaving 12 bases between them. This CDR3 is 14 amino acids long.

The sample holds many counts of this clonotype. For the CDR3, the DNA is TGTGCCAGCAGCCAAGTGGGAGGCGAGCAGTACTTC. This encodes CASSQVGGEQYF. The chain uses TRBV4-2 and TRBJ2-7, with TRBD2 as a possible D gene (6 bases). V lost 1 base, J lost 6 bases, and 7 bases lay in between. Germline CDR1 and CDR2: LGHNA and YNFKEQ. This CDR3 has 12 amino acids.